This T cell receptor (beta chain) was captured in a study of shared clonotypes between healthy human individuals. Regarding the study as a whole: Naive CD4 clonotypes were shared across a handful of donors at roughly 4.6%.

As concerns this clone: Its antigen is still unknown.

The assay ran at deep level. Some 30,000 T cell genomes, or around 200 ng DNA, went into the sorted-subset replicate PCRs. TCRdb's table, derived via immunoSEQ multiplex PCR, lists solely in-frame clones and lacks some. The table has about 1,500,000 clones, roughly 95% seen once. This receptor was taken from a man aged 25-45 years in good health. Sample: naive CD4+ T cells sorted from blood. Indicated subset: CD45RA+ positively selected.

The CDR3 sequence is CASRTFNQPQHF. CDR3 DNA: TGTGCCAGCAGAACCTTCAATCAGCCCCAGCATTTT. The genes are TRBV28 and TRBJ1-5; D is ambiguous. The V end lost 6 bases, the J end lost 3 bases, and 6 bases lay between the germline ends. Germline CDR1 reads MDHEN; CDR2 reads SYDVKM. The CDR3 runs to 12 residues.